These 18 T cell receptor beta chains originate from one sample sequenced in a study of T cell responses to AZD1222 COVID-19 vaccine. Sequenced by immunoSEQ multiplex PCR; TCRdb stores in-frame clones only, minus some. The repertoire holds about 94,000 clones, with nearly 90% as singletons. The material sequenced was peripheral blood, taken on day 0 of AZD1222 vaccination. The receptors were gathered from an adult in good health.

V is TRBV29-1 and J is TRBJ2-5; TRBD2 might be the D (5 bases). The CDR3 loop spans 14 amino acids. The ends were cut back, 0 bases at V and 5 bases at J, with 13 bases in the middle. The germline gives CDR1 SQVTM, CDR2 ANQGSEA. The CDR3 DNA follows: TGCAGCGTTGAAGATCGGACTCCTAGGGAGACCCAGTACTTC. Amino acids: CSVEDRTPRETQYF.

This chain links TRBV6-1 with TRBJ1-1; no reliable D call. V gave up 1 base and J gave up 12 bases, with 15 bases separating them. The CDR3 runs 13 residues. The germline V gene has CDR1 MNHNS and CDR2 SASEGT. This CDR3 is CASSEGQLASTFF. CDR3 in DNA: TGTGCCAGCAGTGAAGGTCAGCTTGCTAGTACTTTCTTT.

V and J are TRBV5-4 and TRBJ1-4; a weak D match, TRBD1 (5 bases). Trimming removed 0 bases from V and 4 bases from J, with 10 bases in between. Looked up from germline, CDR1 is SGHNT and CDR2 is YYREEE (reference sequence). The CDR3 has 15 amino acids. CDR3 nucleotide sequence: TGTGCCAGCAGCTTGGGTGGAGGGGTTAATGAAAAACTGTTTTTT. It specifies CASSLGGGVNEKLFF.

The CDR3 bases are TGTGCCAGCAGTTACGGACGGACAATCCAAGAGACCCAGTACTTC. Protein sequence: CASSYGRTIQETQYF. The chain recombines TRBV6-2 or TRBV6-3 with TRBJ2-5; D may be TRBD1 (5 bases). The CDR3 runs 15 residues. V was pared by 2 bases and J by 1 base, with 11 bases between. Germline CDR1 and CDR2: MNHEY and SVGEGT.

This clone is a singleton in its sample. The gene calls are TRBV4-3 and TRBJ1-1; D might be TRBD1 (5 bases). CDR3 length equals 16 residues. The germline V gene has CDR1 LGHNA and CDR2 YSLEER. V dropped 4 bases and J dropped 7 bases, with 22 bases sitting between them. CDR3 coding DNA: TGCGCCAGCAGCCGATCCGGGGCAAGTGAGGGATTTGAAGCTTTCTTT. It codes for CASSRSGASEGFEAFF.

This sequence joins TRBV7-9 and TRBJ2-5; D possibly corresponds to TRBD1 (6 bases). This CDR3 has 16 residues. V lost 5 bases to trimming and J lost 1 base, with 17 bases between them. Germline CDR1 reads SEHNR; CDR2 reads FQNEAQ (reference sequence). CDR3 residues: CASSDYPPRGQETQYF. The CDR3 nucleotides are TGTGCCAGCAGCGATTACCCGCCCAGGGGCCAAGAGACCCAGTACTTC.

The chain recombines TRBV6-5 with TRBJ1-5, with 7 bases fitting TRBD1. The CDR3 is made up of 15 amino acids. The V and J ends lost 4 bases and 0 bases, in that order; junction bases with no gene match: 3. CDR1 is MNHEY, CDR2 SVGAGI, per germline. CDR3 loop: CASSLGQTSNQPQHF. CDR3 sequence (DNA): TGTGCCAGCAGTTTGGGACAGACTAGCAATCAGCCCCAGCATTTT.

V is TRBV24-1 and J is TRBJ2-1; 10 nucleotides match TRBD1. J was trimmed by 8 bases and V by 5 bases; bases with no gene match: 8. The CDR3 contains 15 residues. Germline loops: CDR1 KGHDR, CDR2 SFDVKD. CDR3 nucleotide sequence: TGTGCCACCAGTGGTATGGGACAGGGGTATCATGAGCAGTTCTTC. Its translation: CATSGMGQGYHEQFF.

J is TRBJ1-1 and V is TRBV19, with D hard to call. The CDR3 consists of 12 residues. Germline CDR1 LNHDA, CDR2 SQIVND (reference sequence). The V end was cut by 3 bases, the J end by 7 bases, with 9 bases between. The CDR3 region is CASSMWPNEAFF. In DNA form, the CDR3 reads TGTGCCAGTAGTATGTGGCCGAATGAAGCTTTCTTT.

V is TRBV9 and J is TRBJ2-2; no clear D gene. The CDR3 covers 14 residues. V was shortened by 0 bases and J by 0 bases, with 3 bases between the two germline ends. Germline V CDR1 and CDR2: SGDLS, YYNGEE. CDR3 sequence (DNA): TGTGCCAGCAGCGTAGACGCGAACACCGGGGAGCTGTTTTTT. The encoded protein is CASSVDANTGELFF.

The chain recombines TRBV6-5 with TRBJ2-7; D uncertain. Germline CDR1 reads MNHEY; CDR2 reads SVGAGI. V dropped 6 bases and J dropped 2 bases, with 11 bases sitting between them. The CDR3 totals 13 residues. CDR3 coding DNA: TGTGCCAGCAGGGGGTATCCCACCTACGAGCAGTACTTC. It translates to CASRGYPTYEQYF.

V usage is TRBV6-5 and J usage is TRBJ2-7; D uncertain. The V gene lost 6 bases and the J gene lost 0 bases, with 12 bases spanning the gap. In germline, CDR1 is MNHEY, CDR2 SVGAGI. The CDR3 runs 14 residues. This chain's CDR3 is CASSRTASSYEQYF. The CDR3 coding sequence is TGTGCCAGCAGCCGAACGGCGAGCTCCTACGAGCAGTACTTC.

This rearrangement joins TRBV3-1 (or the pseudogene TRBV3-2) to TRBJ1-2, with 7 bases aligning to TRBD1. There are 14 residues in the CDR3. CDR1 is LGHDT, CDR2 YNNKEL, per germline (reference sequence). Trimming at V came to 7 bases and at J to 5 bases, leaving 10 bases not matched to a gene. This CDR3 is CASTPGQSFYGYTF. The CDR3 nucleotides are TGTGCCAGCACCCCGGGACAGAGCTTTTATGGCTACACCTTC.

The chain is built from TRBV7-6 and TRBJ2-3; 9 bases match TRBD2. V dropped 1 base and J dropped 5; count of bases not matched to a gene: 7. Germline CDR1 reads SGHVS; CDR2 reads FNYEAQ. CDR3 length equals 16 residues. The CDR3 sequence: CASSLGASGEGDTQYF. CDR3 coding DNA: TGTGCCAGCAGCTTAGGGGCTAGCGGGGAGGGAGATACGCAGTATTTT.

This chain connects TRBV6-1 to TRBJ1-3, with D hard to call. V shed 0 bases and J shed 4 bases, with 1 base lying between them. Germline V gene sequence: CDR1 MNHNS, CDR2 SASEGT. The CDR3 is 12 residues long. CDR3: CASSEAGNTIYF. CDR3 sequence (DNA): TGTGCCAGCAGTGAAGCCGGAAACACCATATATTTT.

The rearrangement joins TRBV6-2 or TRBV6-3 to TRBJ1-1, with D maybe TRBD1 (6 bases). Deletions cut 5 bases from V and 3 bases from J, with 13 bases between. Per the germline V gene, CDR1 is MNHEY and CDR2 is SVGEGT. The CDR3 consists of 14 residues. This CDR3 is CASSLLQGHTEAFF. In DNA, the CDR3 is TGTGCCAGCAGTCTCTTACAGGGTCACACTGAAGCTTTCTTT.

The V and J genes are TRBV11-3 and TRBJ2-1, with no clear D. The germline V gene encodes CDR1 SGHNT and CDR2 YENEEA. The CDR3 length is 12 residues. Trimming removed 5 bases from V and 4 bases from J, with 6 bases in between. In DNA form, the CDR3 reads TGTGCCAGCAGCGCCGGGTACAATGAGCAGTTCTTC. Its translation: CASSAGYNEQFF.

The chain employs TRBV11-2 and TRBJ1-2, with 8 bases aligning to TRBD1. The CDR3 length is 13 residues. Germline V gives CDR1 SGHAT, CDR2 FQNNGV. Losses at the gene ends were 2 bases for V and 8 bases for J; bases not matched to a gene: 4. The CDR3 DNA follows: TGTGCCAGCAGCTTAACTGACAGGGGAGGCTACACCTTC. It specifies CASSLTDRGGYTF.